Presented here are 10 T cell receptor beta chains from one specimen sequenced in a study of PD-L1 blockade in urothelial cancer. Measured with immunoSEQ multiplex PCR; TCRdb has only the in-frame clones, and not every one. The sample carries 75,000 to 90,000 clones, 82% recorded once. The specimen was PBMCs, collected around atezolizumab (anti-PD-L1) treatment. The receptors originated from a man aged 65 to 79 with urothelial cancer.

This clone showed up just once. CDR3 sequence (DNA): TGTGCCAGCAGCTCTACTTATTACGAGCAGTACTTC. Its protein product is CASSSTYYEQYF. The chain uses TRBV11-2 and TRBJ2-7; D not resolved. Trimming took off 4 bases at V and 4 bases at J, with 8 bases between the two ends. This CDR3 region has 12 residues. Germline assignment: CDR1 SGHAT and CDR2 FQNNGV.

The chain recombines TRBV7-8 with TRBJ2-1; no clear D gene. CDR3 size: 15 residues. Germline V gene data show CDR1 as SGHVS and CDR2 as FQNEAQ. The germline V and J ends were trimmed by 3 bases and 6 bases, with 15 bases remaining between them. The CDR3 DNA follows: TGTGCCAGCAGCTTTTCGAGCTGGAGCCCCAATGAGCAGTTCTTC. Protein: CASSFSSWSPNEQFF.

V is TRBV7-6 and J is TRBJ2-5, with D maybe TRBD2 (5 bases). The CDR3 consists of 13 residues. V lost 1 base and J lost 4, with 7 bases in between. Per germline, CDR1 SGHVS and CDR2 FNYEAQ. CDR3 nucleotides: TGTGCCAGCAGCTTAGAGGAGGCAGAGACCCAGTACTTC. Its translation is CASSLEEAETQYF.

This sequence joins TRBV7-8 and TRBJ1-5; D possibly corresponds to TRBD1 (6 bases). Germline-derived CDR1 and CDR2 are SGHVS and FQNEAQ. V lost 0 bases and J lost 3, with 12 bases in between. This CDR3 has 16 amino acids. CDR3 region: CASSLALGDNNQPQHF. DNA for the CDR3: TGTGCCAGCAGCTTAGCGCTGGGGGACAACAATCAGCCCCAGCATTTT.

This chain connects TRBV2 to TRBJ2-7, with 8 bases lining up with TRBD1. The trim removed 5 bases at V and 8 bases at J, leaving 11 bases unmatched. The CDR3 is 14 amino acids. Germline assignment: CDR1 SNHLY and CDR2 FYNNEI. The CDR3 reads CASSSPDREGQQYF. DNA for the CDR3: TGTGCCAGCAGTAGCCCGGACAGGGAAGGTCAGCAGTACTTC.

The chain recombines TRBV19 with TRBJ1-5; TRBD1 might be the D (5 bases). Per germline, CDR1 LNHDA and CDR2 SQIVND (reference sequence). The V gene lost 5 bases and the J gene lost 4 bases, with 18 bases spanning the gap. This CDR3 has 16 amino acids. The CDR3 sequence is CASSGGTSGGNQPQHF. DNA of the CDR3: TGTGCCAGTAGTGGTGGGACCTCCGGAGGGAATCAGCCCCAGCATTTT.

The rearrangement uses TRBV5-4 and TRBJ1-2; D possibly corresponds to TRBD1 (5 bases). With 2 bases removed from V and 8 bases from J, the gap between germline ends came to 16 bases. Germline V gene data show CDR1 as SGHNT and CDR2 as YYREEE (reference sequence). This CDR3 is 14 amino acids long. The CDR3: CASSFAGPREGYTF. The CDR3 DNA follows: TGTGCCAGCAGCTTCGCGGGACCCAGGGAGGGCTACACCTTC. The variable domain in full, completed from reference TRBV5-4 and TRBJ1-2, reads ETGVTQSPTHLIKTRGQQVTLRCSSQSGHNTVSWYQQALGQGPQFIFQYYREEENGRGNFPPRFSGLQFPNYSSELNVNALELDDSALYLCASSFAGPREGYTFGSGTRLTVV.

The J gene is TRBJ2-3, the V gene TRBV18; perhaps TRBD2 as D (5 bases). This CDR3 spans 15 amino acids. Germline V gene data show CDR1 as KGHSH and CDR2 as LQKENI. Trimming removed 6 bases from V and 2 bases from J, with 15 bases in between. The CDR3 region has the DNA TGTGCCAGCTCTCCCGGAGGACCCTCCACAGATACGCAGTATTTT. It encodes CASSPGGPSTDTQYF.

This clone was observed once. The chain joins TRBV18 to TRBJ2-2, with 11 bases lining up with TRBD2. V shed 3 bases and J 7 bases; nucleotides not matched to a gene: 7. The germline gives CDR1 KGHSH, CDR2 LQKENI. The CDR3 contains 16 residues. The CDR3 region has the DNA TGTGCCAGCTCACCCCAACTAGCGGGAGACAACGGGGAGCTGTTTTTT. This translates into CASSPQLAGDNGELFF.

V gene TRBV2 combines with J gene TRBJ1-5; 7 nucleotides match TRBD1. This CDR3 comprises 13 residues. V was clipped by 5 bases and J by 4 bases; unmatched bases: 2. The germline V gene has CDR1 SNHLY and CDR2 FYNNEI. CDR3 amino acids: CASSWDRNQPQHF. The CDR3 region has the DNA TGTGCCAGCAGTTGGGACAGAAATCAGCCCCAGCATTTT.